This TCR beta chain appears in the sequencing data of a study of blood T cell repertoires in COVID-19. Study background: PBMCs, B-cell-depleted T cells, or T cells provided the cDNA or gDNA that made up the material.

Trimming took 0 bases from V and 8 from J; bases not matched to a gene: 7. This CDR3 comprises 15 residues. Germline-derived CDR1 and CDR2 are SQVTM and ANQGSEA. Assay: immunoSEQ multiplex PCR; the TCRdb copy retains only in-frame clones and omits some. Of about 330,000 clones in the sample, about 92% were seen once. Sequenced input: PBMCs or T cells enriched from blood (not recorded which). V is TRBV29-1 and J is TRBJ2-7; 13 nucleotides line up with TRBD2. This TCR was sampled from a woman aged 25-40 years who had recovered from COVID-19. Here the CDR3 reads CSVEDLGLAGDKQYF. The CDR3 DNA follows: TGCAGCGTTGAAGATCTTGGACTAGCGGGAGATAAGCAGTACTTC.